The rows below give T cell receptor beta chains drawn from one sample of a study of blood T cell repertoires in COVID-19. TCRdb keeps only in-frame clones here, not all; method: immunoSEQ multiplex PCR. The sample has around 200,000 clones; 80% to 90% are singletons. The specimen sequenced was peripheral blood. The receptors stem from a woman aged 45-59 years with acute or convalescent COVID-19. CDR3s include the opening cysteine and the closing phenylalanine or tryptophan. Each record gives: V gene, CDR3 protein.

v_gene: TRBV5-1; CDR3aa: CASPREKTQYF
v_gene: TRBV12-3/TRBV12-4; CDR3aa: CASSFNTLYGYTF
v_gene: TRBV27; CDR3aa: CASSFTQGGDTQYF
v_gene: TRBV9; CDR3aa: CASSVGAGEDTQYF
v_gene: TRBV9; CDR3aa: CASSVTGQTEAFF
v_gene: TRBV11-2; CDR3aa: CASSLDPRGRAGNTIYF
v_gene: TRBV9; CDR3aa: CASSPPPTSGIRGELFF
v_gene: TRBV7-9; CDR3aa: CASSSQGTGYTF
v_gene: TRBV7-8; CDR3aa: CASRSTGTGNSPLHF
v_gene: TRBV7-2; CDR3aa: CASRNGGDFYNEQFF
v_gene: TRBV19; CDR3aa: CASSPTGGSSQPQHF
v_gene: TRBV2; CDR3aa: CASSYFGGGTDTQYF
v_gene: TRBV7-6; CDR3aa: CASSLSSGIGNTIYF
v_gene: TRBV11-3; CDR3aa: CASNLGLEPNTDTQYF
v_gene: TRBV30; CDR3aa: CAWGRTQGNTIYF
v_gene: TRBV19; CDR3aa: CASSIDGTASLNIQYF
v_gene: TRBV18; CDR3aa: CASSPWRETQYF
v_gene: TRBV9; CDR3aa: CASSGPTGPSGNTIYF
v_gene: TRBV6-6; CDR3aa: CASSYSPTVNTEAFF
v_gene: TRBV5-4; CDR3aa: CASSSTPGQGITDTQYF
v_gene: TRBV11-2; CDR3aa: CASSFSGIYGYTF
v_gene: TRBV6-2/TRBV6-3; CDR3aa: CASRPWEGQQYF
v_gene: TRBV11-2; CDR3aa: CASSLGRASVYGYTF
v_gene: TRBV5-1; CDR3aa: CASSDQPSGQETQYF
v_gene: TRBV6-1; CDR3aa: CASSETILLTGNNEQFF
v_gene: TRBV19; CDR3aa: CASTPSPTYNEQFF
v_gene: TRBV7-9; CDR3aa: CASSPVEVNSNQPQHF
v_gene: TRBV9; CDR3aa: CASSVAPGNGYTF
v_gene: TRBV5-1; CDR3aa: CASSSDIYGYTF
v_gene: TRBV23-1; CDR3aa: CASSQTLPASSYNEQFF
v_gene: TRBV19; CDR3aa: CASHWTTGNTIYF
v_gene: TRBV19; CDR3aa: CASSINGVGGETQYF
v_gene: TRBV5-1; CDR3aa: CASSFGGLAGIQETQYF
v_gene: TRBV19; CDR3aa: CASSIDHRVGYGYTF
v_gene: TRBV6-5; CDR3aa: CASSYERVSYEQYF
v_gene: TRBV4-3; CDR3aa: CASSQGALNEQFF
v_gene: TRBV7-2; CDR3aa: CASSSQTSSYNEQFF
v_gene: TRBV12-2; CDR3aa: CASRPPRRVEQYF
v_gene: TRBV4-3; CDR3aa: CASSQDGGQFTGELFF
v_gene: TRBV19; CDR3aa: CASSIGQGRYEQYF
v_gene: TRBV7-9; CDR3aa: CASSRDRAEKLFF
v_gene: TRBV25-1; CDR3aa: CASRPGQGLQYF
v_gene: TRBV5-1; CDR3aa: CASSLGDSEAFF
v_gene: TRBV7-2; CDR3aa: CASSFRGTSIDEQFF
v_gene: TRBV6-2/TRBV6-3; CDR3aa: CASSFGQPGTDTQYF
v_gene: TRBV30; CDR3aa: CAWNRERAEAFF
v_gene: TRBV11-2; CDR3aa: CASSLVSGATGNTIYF
v_gene: TRBV6-5; CDR3aa: CASRGLSGSYNEQFF
v_gene: TRBV7-2; CDR3aa: CASSSQGTNTDTQYF
v_gene: TRBV13; CDR3aa: CASSLGHGGGEQYF
v_gene: TRBV4-2; CDR3aa: CARKGSGEVSYEQYF